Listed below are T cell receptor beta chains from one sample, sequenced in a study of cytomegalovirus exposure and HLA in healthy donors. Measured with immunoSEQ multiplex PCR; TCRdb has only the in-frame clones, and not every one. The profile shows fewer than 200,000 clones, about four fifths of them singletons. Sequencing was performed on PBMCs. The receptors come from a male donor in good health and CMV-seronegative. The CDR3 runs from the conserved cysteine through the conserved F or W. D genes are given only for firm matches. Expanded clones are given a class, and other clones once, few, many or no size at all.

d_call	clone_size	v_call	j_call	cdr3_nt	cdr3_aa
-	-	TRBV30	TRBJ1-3	TGTGCCTGGACTCCCCTTGCAAGGGGTATCTCTGGAAACACCATATATTTT	CAWTPLARGISGNTIYF
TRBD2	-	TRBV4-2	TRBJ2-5	TGTGCCAGCAGCCAAGATCCAGCGGGGGGGTGGGAGACCCAGTACTTC	CASSQDPAGGWETQYF
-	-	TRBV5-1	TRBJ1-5	TGCGCCAGCAGACCGGGGGCGGGGGAGGGTCAGCCCCAGCATTTT	CASRPGAGEGQPQHF
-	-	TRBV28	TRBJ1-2	TGTGCCAGCAGTCCCTACGGTTTCAACTATGGCTACACCTTC	CASSPYGFNYGYTF
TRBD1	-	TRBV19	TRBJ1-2	TGTGCCAGTAGTACAATCGGGACAGGAGGCTACACCTTC	CASSTIGTGGYTF
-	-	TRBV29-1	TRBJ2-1	TGCAGCGGGGCTCCAGTTGATGAGCAGTTCTTC	CSGAPVDEQFF
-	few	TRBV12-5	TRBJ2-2	TGTGCTAGTGGTTCGATGACAGGAAGCACCGGGGAGCTGTTTTTT	CASGSMTGSTGELFF
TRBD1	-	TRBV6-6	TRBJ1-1	TGTGCCAGCAGCTATTCCGGGACAGGGGAAGCTTTCTTT	CASSYSGTGEAFF
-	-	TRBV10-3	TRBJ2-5	TGTGCCATCAGTGGGACAGCTAGTAAGGAGACCCAGTACTTC	CAISGTASKETQYF
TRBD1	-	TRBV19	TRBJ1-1	TGTGCCAGTAGGACACCGGACAGGGCTCCCACTGAAGCTTTCTTT	CASRTPDRAPTEAFF
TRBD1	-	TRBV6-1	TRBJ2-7	TGTGCCAGCAGTGTACGGGACAGCACGACCTACGAGCAGTACTTC	CASSVRDSTTYEQYF
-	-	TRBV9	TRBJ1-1	TGTGCCAGCAGCTCCTGGACTGACACTGAAGCTTTCTTT	CASSSWTDTEAFF
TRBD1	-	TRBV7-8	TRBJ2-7	TGTGCCAGCAGCTTAGCGACCCGACAGGGGGTCCCCTACGAGCAGTACTTC	CASSLATRQGVPYEQYF
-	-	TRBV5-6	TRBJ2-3	TGTGCCAGCAGCTTACGGTCAGGGGAAGTGTCCTATACGCAGTATTTT	CASSLRSGEVSYTQYF
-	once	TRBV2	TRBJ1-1	TGTGCCAGCAGTGATTTGGGGGGGAACACTGAAGCTTTCTTT	CASSDLGGNTEAFF
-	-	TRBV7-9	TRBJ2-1	TGTGCCAGCAGCTTAGGAAACTATTATGAGCAGTTCTTC	CASSLGNYYEQFF
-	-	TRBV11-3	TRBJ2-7	TGTGCCAGCAGCTCCCAGACAGATTACGAGCAGTACTTC	CASSSQTDYEQYF
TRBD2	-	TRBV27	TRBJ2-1	TGTGCCAGCAGTTTATCGAGGGGCCGACTGGGGGGGAACTACTACAATGAGCAGTTCTTC	CASSLSRGRLGGNYYNEQFF
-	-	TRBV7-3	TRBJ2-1	TGTGCCAGCAGCGCCATCGAGCGAGGATCCTACAATGAGCAGTTCTTC	CASSAIERGSYNEQFF
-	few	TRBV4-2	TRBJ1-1	TGTGCCAGCAGCCCCGGGACACTGAACACTGAAGCTTTCTTT	CASSPGTLNTEAFF
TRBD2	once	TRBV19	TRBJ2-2	TGTGCCACACGCACTAGCGGGAGGTCCGGGGAGCTGTTTTTT	CATRTSGRSGELFF
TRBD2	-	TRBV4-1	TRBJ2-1	TGCGCCAGCAGCCAACTAGCGGGTGCATACAATGAGCAGTTCTTC	CASSQLAGAYNEQFF
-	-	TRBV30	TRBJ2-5	TGTGCCTGGAGTCTCCTAGTGGGAGGACAAGAGACCCAGTACTTC	CAWSLLVGGQETQYF
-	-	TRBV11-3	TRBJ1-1	TGTGCCAGCAGCTCGTCAGTGGACACTGAAGCTTTCTTT	CASSSSVDTEAFF
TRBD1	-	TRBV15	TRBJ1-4	TGTGCCACCAGCGGTGAGGGACAGCCTCATCCAGCTAATGAAAAACTGTTTTTT	CATSGEGQPHPANEKLFF
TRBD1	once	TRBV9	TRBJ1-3	TGTGCCAGCAGCGGCACAGGGGCTAACACCATATATTTT	CASSGTGANTIYF
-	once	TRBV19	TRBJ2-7	TGTGCCAGTACCCAAGGGAGTAACGAGCAGTACTTC	CASTQGSNEQYF
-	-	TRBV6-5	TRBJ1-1	TGTGCCAGCAGTTACACGGGGGGACGGACTGAAGCTTTCTTT	CASSYTGGRTEAFF
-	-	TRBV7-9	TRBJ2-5	TGTTCCAGCAGACGCTCGGGACACTACGAAGAGACCCAGTACTTC	CSSRRSGHYEETQYF